This T cell receptor beta chain was captured in a study of blood T cell repertoires in COVID-19. Recovery among Cohort 3 donors was established by two negative PCRs, clearance, or symptom resolution. The method was immunoSEQ multiplex PCR; TCRdb's version includes in-frame clones alone and lacks a portion of them. Among 300,000 or so clones listed, roughly nine tenths were seen once. Trimming cost V 0 bases and J 0 bases, with 9 bases left between them. The germline CDR1 and CDR2 sequences are LGHDT and YNNKEL (reference sequence). This CDR3 contains 17 residues. This clone was found a few times. The sequence was collected from a man in his sixties who had recovered from COVID-19. Sequencing was carried out using PBMCs or T cells enriched from blood (not recorded which). The chain joins TRBV3-1 (or the pseudogene TRBV3-2) to TRBJ1-6; no firm D call. CDR3: CASSQDKSSSYNSPLHF. Written as DNA, the CDR3 is TGTGCCAGCAGCCAAGATAAGTCGAGCTCCTATAATTCACCCCTCCACTTT.